These 3 T cell receptor beta chains were sequenced from one sample in a study of T cells in women clearing cervical HPV infection. Repertoires were generated with immunoSEQ multiplex PCR, while TCRdb's copy carries only in-frame clones and drops some. The sample includes 45,000 to 55,000 clones. Sequencing used blood buffy coat. The source is a woman aged 18-70 years with a cervical HPV16 infection that either progressed to CIN3+ or cleared (not recorded which).

Note on this clone: The sequence runs out 3 residues before the end of the CDR3; the remainder is reconstructed from the germline J gene. This chain joins TRBV9 and TRBJ2-7; TRBD1 might be the D (5 bases). The V end was cut by 0 bases, the J end by 5 bases, with 15 bases between. Germline CDR1 is SGDLS and CDR2 is YYNGEE. The CDR3 length is 15 residues. The sequenced part of the CDR3 DNA is TGTGCCAGCAGCGTAGATGGGGTAAGGGGCGACGAG. Translation gives CASSVDGVRGDE. The whole CDR3 protein reads CASSVDGVRGDEQYF.

A remark on this clone: Read sequence stops 3 residues before the CDR3 end, and the germline J gene provides the missing end. The chain uses TRBV7-2 and TRBJ1-5; TRBD1 matches 9 bases. Trimming removed 5 bases from V and 7 bases from J; junction bases left unmatched: 6. The CDR3 sequence is 14 residues long. Looked up from germline, CDR1 is SGHTA and CDR2 is FQGNSA. The part of the CDR3 DNA that was read is TGTGCCAGCAGCCCCCGACAGGGGGGGCAGCCC. Translation gives CASSPRQGGQP. The full CDR3 is CASSPRQGGQPQHF.

This CDR3 reads CASSPGTSGLYQYF. The CDR3 bases that were read are TGTGCCAGCAGCCCCGGGACTAGCGGCCTATAT. The chain employs TRBV7-3 and TRBJ2-4, with TRBD2 identical over 11 bases. The read ends 3 residues before the CDR3 terminus; that terminus is restored from the germline J gene. The germline CDR1 and CDR2 sequences are SGHTA and FQGTGA. The CDR3 covers 14 residues.